The 18 T cell receptor beta chains given below trace back to one sample, sequenced in a study of T cells after yellow fever vaccination. MiXCR was run by TCRdb on the 5' RACE reads, yielding one entry per CDR3 protein. Of some 300,000 distinct CDR3 sequences listed, roughly 8.7% are singletons. Specimen: CD4+ T cells sorted from PBMCs, collected 5 days after the yellow fever booster vaccination. All receptors derive from a man between 18 and 29 years old who received the YFV17D yellow fever vaccine.

The chain uses TRBV5-1 and TRBJ1-5; 8 bases match TRBD1. This CDR3 is built from 14 residues. CDR1 is SGHRS, CDR2 YFSETQ, per germline. Losses at the gene ends were 5 bases for V and 2 bases for J; bases not matched to a gene: 3. The CDR3 reads CASRPDRGNQPQHF. The CDR3 nucleotides read TGCGCCAGCAGACCGGACAGGGGCAATCAGCCCCAGCATTTT.

About this clonotype: One end of the junction varies from germline; a read error may be responsible. The gene calls are TRBV20-1 and TRBJ1-5; 8 bases agree with TRBD1. Germline V gene lookup returns CDR1 DFQATT and CDR2 SNEGSKA (reference sequence). CDR3 length: 14 residues. CDR3 sequence reads: CSARSGQGNQPQHF. The CDR3 DNA reads TGCAGTGCTAGATCTGGACAGGGCAACCAGCCCCAGCATTTT.

The V call is TRBV9, the J call TRBJ2-7; TRBD1 or TRBD2 may be the D gene (7 bases each). Per the germline V gene, CDR1 is SGDLS and CDR2 is YYNGEE. The CDR3 consists of 16 residues. V lost 0 bases to trimming and J lost 3 bases, with 16 bases between them. The CDR3, as DNA: TGTGCCAGCAGCGTAGGAGGCAGGGGGGGTATCTACGAGCAGTACTTC. Its translation is CASSVGGRGGIYEQYF.

With respect to this clonotype: This sequence may be a read error, since a much larger clone differs from it by one base. This chain joins TRBV10-3 and TRBJ1-5; the D is unclear. This CDR3 comprises 13 residues. Germline lookup yields CDR1 ENHRY and CDR2 SYGVKD. This chain's CDR3 is CAIRSQSNQHQHF. DNA of the CDR3: TGTGCCATCCGATCACAATCCAATCAGCACCAGCATTTT.

This clonotype was counted ten times or more. The rearrangement joins TRBV20-1 to TRBJ1-1, with TRBD1 matching 7 bases. This CDR3 has 14 amino acids. Germline CDR1 is DFQATT and CDR2 is SNEGSKA (reference sequence). Losses at the gene ends were 8 bases for V and 2 bases for J; bases not matched to a gene: 11. The CDR3 DNA is TGCAGTCCCCGGGGGGACAGTCTTAACACTGAAGCTTTCTTT. Encoded protein: CSPRGDSLNTEAFF.

This clonotype was picked up a small number of times. This rearrangement joins TRBV4-3 to TRBJ1-3; D is ambiguous. Germline V gene data show CDR1 as LGHNA and CDR2 as YSLEER. V was cut by 1 base and J by 1 base, with 5 bases left in between. CDR3 length: 14 amino acids. This CDR3 is CASSQAQSGNTIYF. The CDR3 coding sequence is TGCGCCAGCAGCCAAGCACAGTCTGGAAACACCATATATTTT.

This rearrangement joins TRBV27 to TRBJ1-5; TRBD1 is a possible D gene (6 bases). CDR1 MNHEY and CDR2 SMNVEV come from the germline V gene (reference sequence). CDR3 length: 15 residues. Trimming shortened V by 0 bases and J by 3 bases, and 9 bases separated the two germline ends. The CDR3 here is CASSLSRGPNQPQHF. The DNA of the CDR3 is TGTGCCAGCAGTTTATCCAGGGGTCCCAATCAGCCCCAGCATTTT.

On this clonotype: This CDR3 is missing its conserved last phenylalanine or tryptophan, likely due to a read error. The chain links TRBV7-3 to TRBJ2-1; D not resolved. V was clipped by 1 base and J by 4 bases, with 5 bases between them. The germline V gene encodes CDR1 SGHTA and CDR2 FQGTGA. CDR3 length: 13 residues. The CDR3 DNA reads as TGTGCCAGCAGCTTAAACCTTTACAATGAGCAGTTCCTC. As protein: CASSLNLYNEQFL.

This clonotype turned up a few times. The rearrangement joins TRBV7-2 to TRBJ1-5; D is unresolved. V was pared by 6 bases and J by 3 bases, with 15 bases between. This CDR3 is built from 15 residues. Germline V gives CDR1 SGHTA, CDR2 FQGNSA. CDR3 loop: CASSNSNPYNQPQHF. CDR3 sequence (DNA): TGTGCCAGCAGTAACAGCAACCCGTACAATCAGCCCCAGCATTTT.

The rearrangement links TRBV10-3 to TRBJ1-2; 7 bases are a match to TRBD1. The length of the CDR3 is 14 residues. V was clipped by 4 bases and J by 6 bases; unmatched bases: 8. Germline loops: CDR1 ENHRY, CDR2 SYGVKD. CDR3 loop: CAISGDSIPHGYTF. The CDR3 DNA follows: TGTGCCATCAGTGGGGACAGCATTCCACATGGCTACACCTTC.

The J gene is TRBJ1-6, the V gene TRBV3-1; TRBD1 matches 9 bases. This CDR3 has 14 amino acids. Germline lookup yields CDR1 LGHDT and CDR2 YNNKEL (reference sequence). The J segment lost 8 bases and the V segment lost 5 bases, leaving 4 bases of the junction unmatched. The CDR3 DNA reads TGTGCCAGCAGCGAGACAGGGGGGGATTCACCCCTCCACTTT. This translates into CASSETGGDSPLHF.

The rearrangement links TRBV5-5 to TRBJ1-1; D call uncertain. The CDR3 is 14 residues long. Deletions cut 1 base from V and 1 base from J, with 8 bases between. CDR1 is SGHKS, CDR2 YYEKEE, per germline (reference sequence). The CDR3 DNA reads as TGTGCCAGCAGCTTGACCAGGAAGAACACTGAAGCTTTCTTT. It specifies CASSLTRKNTEAFF.

This chain connects TRBV2 to TRBJ2-3; D is tentatively TRBD1 or TRBD2 (5 bases each). Trimming removed 6 bases from V and 4 bases from J, with 11 bases in between. The CDR3 length is 13 residues. Germline-derived CDR1 and CDR2 are SNHLY and FYNNEI. The CDR3 here is CASRRPGPDTQYF. CDR3 bases: TGTGCCAGCAGACGGCCGGGGCCAGATACGCAGTATTTT.

The chain employs TRBV5-1 and TRBJ1-1, with a weak D call TRBD1 (6 bases). Trimming took 4 bases from V and 1 from J, leaving 11 bases between them. In germline, CDR1 is SGHRS, CDR2 YFSETQ. This CDR3 has 14 amino acids. The CDR3 loop reads CASSRTTGNTEAFF. The CDR3 region has the DNA TGCGCCAGCAGCAGAACGACAGGGAACACTGAAGCTTTCTTT.

This clonotype showed up many times. The chain combines TRBV28 with TRBJ2-5, with a possible D match to TRBD1 (6 bases). The CDR3 has 12 amino acids. Per germline, CDR1 MDHEN and CDR2 SYDVKM. V was cut by 6 bases and J by 5 bases, with 10 bases left in between. The CDR3 reads CASRGQRETQYF. CDR3 nucleotide sequence: TGTGCCAGCAGAGGACAGAGGGAGACCCAGTACTTC.

This clonotype has only a few counts. This chain links TRBV20-1 with TRBJ1-2; 7 bases align to TRBD1. J gave up 5 bases and V 3 bases, and 6 bases lay outside the gene matches. Germline CDR1 is DFQATT and CDR2 is SNEGSKA (reference sequence). This CDR3 contains 13 residues. The CDR3 loop is CSARGDRAYGYTF. DNA for the CDR3: TGCAGTGCTAGGGGGGACAGAGCTTATGGCTACACCTTC.

This clonotype was counted many times. The chain has TRBV9 and TRBJ2-7; D is undetermined. The CDR3 runs to 16 residues. Germline V gene lookup returns CDR1 SGDLS and CDR2 YYNGEE. V was trimmed by 3 bases and J by 8 bases, leaving 24 bases between them. The CDR3 sequence is CASSAWSDSSPSKQYF. The CDR3 coding sequence is TGTGCCAGCAGCGCCTGGTCCGACTCTTCCCCCAGCAAGCAGTACTTC.

Only a few counts were recorded for this clonotype. V usage is TRBV5-4 and J usage is TRBJ1-1; a possible D gene is TRBD1 (6 bases). V dropped 2 bases and J dropped 11 bases, with 19 bases sitting between them. The CDR3 extends over 14 amino acids. Germline values: CDR1 SGHNT, CDR2 YYREEE (reference sequence). The CDR3 protein is CASSLQEGGRQAFF. Written as DNA, the CDR3 is TGTGCCAGCAGCTTACAAGAGGGGGGTCGGCAGGCTTTCTTT.